The present TCR beta chain was sequenced within a study of blood T cell repertoires in COVID-19. Trimming pared 4 bases from V and 0 bases from J, leaving 10 bases between. CDR3 length equals 14 residues. Germline V CDR1 and CDR2: GTSNPN, SVGIG (reference sequence). Data came from immunoSEQ multiplex PCR; TCRdb stores just in-frame clones and leaves some out. The data contain about 200,000 clones, approximately 85% of them singletons. This chain connects TRBV30 to TRBJ2-1; D is undetermined. What was sequenced was peripheral blood. The sequence was collected from a woman over 75 with COVID-19, enrolled during active disease. The CDR3 protein is CAWMLPSSYNEQFF. CDR3 nucleotide sequence: TGTGCCTGGATGCTTCCCAGCTCCTACAATGAGCAGTTCTTC.